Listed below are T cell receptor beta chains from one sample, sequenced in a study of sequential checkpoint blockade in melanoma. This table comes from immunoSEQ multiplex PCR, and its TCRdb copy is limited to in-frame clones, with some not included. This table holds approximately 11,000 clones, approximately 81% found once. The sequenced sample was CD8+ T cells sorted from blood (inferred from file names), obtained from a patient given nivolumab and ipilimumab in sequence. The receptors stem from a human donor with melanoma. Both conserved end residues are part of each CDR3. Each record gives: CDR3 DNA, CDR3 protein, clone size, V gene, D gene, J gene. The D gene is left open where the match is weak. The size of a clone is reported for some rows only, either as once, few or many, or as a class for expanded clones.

DNA: TGTGCCAGCAGCTTAGGACTAGCGGGAGGCGATGAGCAGTTCTTC
CDR3: CASSLGLAGGDEQFF
size: .
V: TRBV5-8
D: TRBD2
J: TRBJ2-1

DNA: TGCGCCAGCAGCTTGATCATGAGGACAGGGGATGGCTACACCTTC
CDR3: CASSLIMRTGDGYTF
size: .
V: TRBV5-6
D: TRBD1
J: TRBJ1-2

DNA: TGTGCCAGCAGTGGCTGGGCAGGGCATATAAACACTGAAGCTTTCTTT
CDR3: CASSGWAGHINTEAFF
size: .
V: TRBV28
D: .
J: TRBJ1-1

DNA: TGTGCCAGCAGCTTAAGGCCCGGGCGGGGTTCACCCCTCCACTTT
CDR3: CASSLRPGRGSPLHF
size: .
V: TRBV11-2
D: .
J: TRBJ1-6

DNA: TGTGCCAGCAGTGAAGGGGTGGGGGGCGAGCAGTACTTC
CDR3: CASSEGVGGEQYF
size: .
V: TRBV2
D: .
J: TRBJ2-7

DNA: TGTGCCAGTAGGGTACAGGCGAACACCGGGGAGCTGTTTTTT
CDR3: CASRVQANTGELFF
size: .
V: TRBV19
D: .
J: TRBJ2-2

DNA: TGTGCCACCACCCCGGGACTTAAGGGCGAGCAGTACTTC
CDR3: CATTPGLKGEQYF
size: .
V: TRBV15
D: .
J: TRBJ2-7

DNA: TGTGCCAGCACCCCCCTAGCGGGAGGGTTGGAGACCCAGTACTTC
CDR3: CASTPLAGGLETQYF
size: .
V: TRBV6-1
D: TRBD2
J: TRBJ2-5

DNA: TGTGCCAGCAGCTTTCTGGGACAAGGAGCCTACGAGCAGTACTTC
CDR3: CASSFLGQGAYEQYF
size: .
V: TRBV5-4
D: .
J: TRBJ2-7

DNA: TGCGCCAGCAGGCCGCGAATAACCTATAATTCACCCCTCCACTTT
CDR3: CASRPRITYNSPLHF
size: .
V: TRBV4-1
D: .
J: TRBJ1-6

DNA: TGTGCCAGCCTAGGGACAGGGTATTCACCCCTCCACTTT
CDR3: CASLGTGYSPLHF
size: .
V: TRBV6-1
D: TRBD1
J: TRBJ1-6

DNA: TGTGCCAGCATCAGGACAAGTCCGTCCTATGGCTACACCTTC
CDR3: CASIRTSPSYGYTF
size: .
V: TRBV13
D: .
J: TRBJ1-2

DNA: TGTGCCAGCAGGCGAACCGAAAAGCTAGCGGGAGGATTGATGGTCTTC
CDR3: CASRRTEKLAGGLMVF
size: medium-sized
V: TRBV14
D: TRBD2
J: TRBJ2-1

DNA: TGCGCCAGCAGCTTACGGGGACTAGCGGGACGCCCCTACGAGCAGTACTTC
CDR3: CASSLRGLAGRPYEQYF
size: .
V: TRBV5-1
D: TRBD2
J: TRBJ2-7

DNA: TGTGCCAGCAGCTTACCTGAGACTAGCGGGACAGATACGCAGTATTTT
CDR3: CASSLPETSGTDTQYF
size: .
V: TRBV7-9
D: TRBD2
J: TRBJ2-3

DNA: TGCGCCAGCAGCCCGAGACAGGGGGCGAGCACTGAAGCTTTCTTT
CDR3: CASSPRQGASTEAFF
size: once
V: TRBV4-1
D: TRBD1
J: TRBJ1-1

DNA: TGTGCCAGTAGTAGCCCCCCCAGATTAACGAACACCGGGGAGCTGTTTTTT
CDR3: CASSSPPRLTNTGELFF
size: .
V: TRBV19
D: .
J: TRBJ2-2

DNA: TGTGCCAGCAGCTTGGGGGACTATCTAAGCGAGCAGTACTTC
CDR3: CASSLGDYLSEQYF
size: .
V: TRBV5-4
D: TRBD2
J: TRBJ2-7

DNA: TGTGCCAGTAGTCGGGGGAGCAATCAGCCCCAGCATTTT
CDR3: CASSRGSNQPQHF
size: .
V: TRBV19
D: .
J: TRBJ1-5

DNA: TGTGCCAGCAGCCAAGAAAGGCGGGGTCCCTACGAGCAGTACTTC
CDR3: CASSQERRGPYEQYF
size: .
V: TRBV14
D: .
J: TRBJ2-7

DNA: TGTGCCAGCAGTTATCCCTATAGGGGGCCTAACGAGCAGTACTTC
CDR3: CASSYPYRGPNEQYF
size: .
V: TRBV6-7
D: TRBD1
J: TRBJ2-7

DNA: TGTGCCAGTAGTATCTCGAGGGGGTTAAACGAGCAGTACTTC
CDR3: CASSISRGLNEQYF
size: .
V: TRBV19
D: .
J: TRBJ2-7

DNA: TGTGCCAGTAGTACCCGACAGGGAAATGAAAAACTGTTTTTT
CDR3: CASSTRQGNEKLFF
size: .
V: TRBV19
D: TRBD1
J: TRBJ1-4

DNA: TGCGCCAGCAGCCAAGAAGGACTAGCGGATTACAATGAGCAGTTCTTC
CDR3: CASSQEGLADYNEQFF
size: .
V: TRBV4-1
D: TRBD2
J: TRBJ2-1

DNA: TGTGCCAGCAGCCCATTTATAGCGGGACAGGGGAGGGAGACCCAGTACTTC
CDR3: CASSPFIAGQGRETQYF
size: .
V: TRBV11-2
D: TRBD1
J: TRBJ2-5

DNA: TGCGCCAGCAGCTTGGCCACGGAGCTAGCGGGAGGGCATGTCGCAGATACGCAGTATTTT
CDR3: CASSLATELAGGHVADTQYF
size: .
V: TRBV5-1
D: TRBD2
J: TRBJ2-3

DNA: TGCGCCAGCAGCCCCGGGAACACTGAAGCTTTCTTT
CDR3: CASSPGNTEAFF
size: once
V: TRBV5-1
D: .
J: TRBJ1-1

DNA: TGTGCCAGCAGTTTCTTCCTACGCACAGATACGCAGTATTTT
CDR3: CASSFFLRTDTQYF
size: .
V: TRBV27
D: .
J: TRBJ2-3

DNA: TGCGCCAGCAGCAACGGGACTAGCGTGAACATTCAGTACTTC
CDR3: CASSNGTSVNIQYF
size: .
V: TRBV5-1
D: TRBD2
J: TRBJ2-4

DNA: TGTGCCAGCAGCCCTGGCGGGCTCGGCACTGAAGCTTTCTTT
CDR3: CASSPGGLGTEAFF
size: .
V: TRBV28
D: .
J: TRBJ1-1

DNA: TGTGCCAGCAGCCACCGGCGGGGGTTTGATAGTGAAGGGGGTTACAATGAGCAGTTCTTC
CDR3: CASSHRRGFDSEGGYNEQFF
size: .
V: TRBV9
D: .
J: TRBJ2-1

DNA: TGTGCCAGCAGCTTCGTGAAGAGCTACGGCTACACCTTC
CDR3: CASSFVKSYGYTF
size: once
V: TRBV5-6
D: .
J: TRBJ1-2

DNA: TGTGCCACCAGCAGGGGGACTAGCGGGAGGAACGATGAGCAGTTCTTC
CDR3: CATSRGTSGRNDEQFF
size: .
V: TRBV15
D: TRBD2
J: TRBJ2-1

DNA: TGTGCCAGCAGCGCTACCACCGGGGAGCTGTTTTTT
CDR3: CASSATTGELFF
size: .
V: TRBV7-3
D: .
J: TRBJ2-2

DNA: TGTGCCAGCAGCCCGGACAGGGGTCGGGAGACCCAGTACTTC
CDR3: CASSPDRGRETQYF
size: .
V: TRBV9
D: TRBD1
J: TRBJ2-5

DNA: TGTGCCAGCACCCCGACAGGGTACTACAATGAGCAGTTCTTC
CDR3: CASTPTGYYNEQFF
size: .
V: TRBV18
D: TRBD1
J: TRBJ2-1

DNA: TGCGCCAGCAGTGAGGGGGCGCACACTGAAGCTTTCTTT
CDR3: CASSEGAHTEAFF
size: .
V: TRBV10-1
D: .
J: TRBJ1-1

DNA: TGTGCTAGCAGCCCGGGACAGGGAGAATATGAGCAGTTCTTC
CDR3: CASSPGQGEYEQFF
size: .
V: TRBV7-7
D: TRBD1
J: TRBJ2-1

DNA: TGTGCCAGCAGTTTACTCGATGCCTACAATGAGCAGTTCTTC
CDR3: CASSLLDAYNEQFF
size: .
V: TRBV25-1
D: .
J: TRBJ2-1

DNA: TGTGCCAGCAGCTTAGCGGGGGGGACCGGGGAGCTGTTTTTT
CDR3: CASSLAGGTGELFF
size: .
V: TRBV7-6
D: TRBD2
J: TRBJ2-2

DNA: TGTGCCAGCAGTTCGACAGGGAGTAACTATGGCTACACCTTC
CDR3: CASSSTGSNYGYTF
size: .
V: TRBV6-5
D: TRBD1
J: TRBJ1-2

DNA: TGCAGCGTTTCGAGGACAGGGAGCACTGAAGCTTTCTTT
CDR3: CSVSRTGSTEAFF
size: once
V: TRBV29-1
D: TRBD1
J: TRBJ1-1

DNA: TGTGCCAGCAGACCAAGCGGGAGGGCTTACAATGAGCAGTTCTTC
CDR3: CASRPSGRAYNEQFF
size: .
V: TRBV28
D: TRBD2
J: TRBJ2-1

DNA: TGTGCCAGCCGAAGTAGGGGGAGCACAGATACGCAGTATTTT
CDR3: CASRSRGSTDTQYF
size: few
V: TRBV7-9
D: .
J: TRBJ2-3

DNA: TGTGCCAGCAGCTGGACGGGAGGGGAAGGCTACACCTTC
CDR3: CASSWTGGEGYTF
size: .
V: TRBV5-4
D: .
J: TRBJ1-2

DNA: TGTGCCAGCAGCTTGGAACAGGGCGGCGTATTCGGCGGGGAGCTGTTTTTT
CDR3: CASSLEQGGVFGGELFF
size: .
V: TRBV5-6
D: .
J: TRBJ2-2

DNA: TGTGCCAGCAGCCGATTGGACGGGAACAATGAGCAGTTCTTC
CDR3: CASSRLDGNNEQFF
size: .
V: TRBV7-9
D: .
J: TRBJ2-1

DNA: TGTGCCAGCAGCGTAGAAGGGGTTATCACAGATACGCAGTATTTT
CDR3: CASSVEGVITDTQYF
size: .
V: TRBV9
D: .
J: TRBJ2-3

DNA: TGTGCCAGTAGTAGGGACAGGGAGCTTAACACTGAAGCTTTCTTT
CDR3: CASSRDRELNTEAFF
size: .
V: TRBV19
D: TRBD1
J: TRBJ1-1

DNA: TGCGCCAGCAGCTCCGGGACAACGAATTGGGATGGCTACACCTTC
CDR3: CASSSGTTNWDGYTF
size: .
V: TRBV5-1
D: .
J: TRBJ1-2